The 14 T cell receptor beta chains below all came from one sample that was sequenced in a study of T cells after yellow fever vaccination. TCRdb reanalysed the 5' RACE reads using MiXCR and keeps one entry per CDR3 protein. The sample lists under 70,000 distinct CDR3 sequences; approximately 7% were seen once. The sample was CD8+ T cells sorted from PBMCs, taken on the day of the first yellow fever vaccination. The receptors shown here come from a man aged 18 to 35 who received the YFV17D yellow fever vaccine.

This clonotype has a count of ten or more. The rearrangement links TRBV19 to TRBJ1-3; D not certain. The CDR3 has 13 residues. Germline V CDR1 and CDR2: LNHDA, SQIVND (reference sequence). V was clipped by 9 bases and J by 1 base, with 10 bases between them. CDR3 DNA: TGTGCCAGCAATCGCGATTCTGGAAACACCATATATTTT. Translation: CASNRDSGNTIYF.

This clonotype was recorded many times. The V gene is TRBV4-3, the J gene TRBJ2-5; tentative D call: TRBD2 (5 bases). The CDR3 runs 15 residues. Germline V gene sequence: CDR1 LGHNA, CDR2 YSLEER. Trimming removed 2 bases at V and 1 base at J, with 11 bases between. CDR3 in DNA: TGCGCCAGCAGCCAATCAACGGGATTCCAAGAGACCCAGTACTTC. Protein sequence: CASSQSTGFQETQYF.

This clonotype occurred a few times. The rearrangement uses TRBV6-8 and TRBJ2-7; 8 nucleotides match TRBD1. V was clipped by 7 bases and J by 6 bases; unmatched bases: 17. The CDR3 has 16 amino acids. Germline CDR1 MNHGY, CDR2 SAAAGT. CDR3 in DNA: TGTGCCAGCATCTCCAGGGGGCCTTTTTCCACCGTCGAGCAGTACTTC. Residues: CASISRGPFSTVEQYF.

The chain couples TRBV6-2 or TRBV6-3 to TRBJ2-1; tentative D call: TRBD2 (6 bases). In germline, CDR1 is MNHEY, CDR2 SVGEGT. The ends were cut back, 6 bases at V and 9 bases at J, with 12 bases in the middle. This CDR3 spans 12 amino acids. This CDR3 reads CASSPRTIEQFF. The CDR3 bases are TGTGCCAGCAGCCCCCGGACTATTGAGCAGTTCTTC.

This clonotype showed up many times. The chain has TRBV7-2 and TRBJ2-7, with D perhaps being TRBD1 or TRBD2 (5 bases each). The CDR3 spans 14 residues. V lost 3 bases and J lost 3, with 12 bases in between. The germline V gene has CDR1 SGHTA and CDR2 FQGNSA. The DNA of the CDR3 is TGTGCCAGCAGCTTCGGGGCTGGCTACTACGAGCAGTACGTC. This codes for CASSFGAGYYEQYV.

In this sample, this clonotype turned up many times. The CDR3 DNA reads as TGCGCCAGCAGCTTCGGACCCCATGAGGGCTATAGCTCCTACAATGAGCAGTTCTTC. The encoded protein is CASSFGPHEGYSSYNEQFF. V gene TRBV5-1 combines with J gene TRBJ2-1; D possibly corresponds to TRBD2 (5 bases). This CDR3 region has 19 residues. Trimming pared 2 bases from V and 0 bases from J, leaving 21 bases between. CDR1 is SGHRS and CDR2 is YFSETQ in the germline V gene.

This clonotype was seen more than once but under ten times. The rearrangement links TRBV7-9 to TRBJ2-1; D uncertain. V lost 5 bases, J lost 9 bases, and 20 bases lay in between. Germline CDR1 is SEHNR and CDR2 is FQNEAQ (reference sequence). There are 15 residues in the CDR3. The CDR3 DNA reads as TGTGCCAGCAGCCGCCTTGGGAAGCTCCACGGTGAGCAGTTCTTC. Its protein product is CASSRLGKLHGEQFF.

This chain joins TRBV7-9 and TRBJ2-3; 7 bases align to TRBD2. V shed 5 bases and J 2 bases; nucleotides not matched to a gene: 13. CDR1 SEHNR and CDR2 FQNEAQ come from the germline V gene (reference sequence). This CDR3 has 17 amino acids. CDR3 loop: CASSAIWAGDFTDTQYF. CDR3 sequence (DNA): TGTGCCAGCAGCGCAATCTGGGCGGGGGACTTCACAGATACGCAGTATTTT. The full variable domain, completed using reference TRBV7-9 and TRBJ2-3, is DTGVSQNPRHKITKRGQNVTFRCDPISEHNRLYWYRQTLGQGPEFLTYFQNEAQLEKSRLLSDRFSAERPKGSFSTLEIQRTEQGDSAMYLCASSAIWAGDFTDTQYFGPGTRLTVL.

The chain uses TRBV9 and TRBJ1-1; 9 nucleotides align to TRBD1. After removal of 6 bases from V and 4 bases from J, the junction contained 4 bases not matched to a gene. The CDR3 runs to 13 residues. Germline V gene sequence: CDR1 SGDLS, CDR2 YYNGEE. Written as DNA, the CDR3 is TGTGCCAGCATGGAGGACAGGGGCACTGAAGCTTTCTTT. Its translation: CASMEDRGTEAFF.

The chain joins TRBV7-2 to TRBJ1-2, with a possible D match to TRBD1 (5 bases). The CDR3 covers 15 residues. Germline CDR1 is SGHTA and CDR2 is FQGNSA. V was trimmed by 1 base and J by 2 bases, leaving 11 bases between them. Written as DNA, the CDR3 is TGTGCCAGCAGCTTAGAGGGACCCTTAAACTATGGCTACACCTTC. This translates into CASSLEGPLNYGYTF.

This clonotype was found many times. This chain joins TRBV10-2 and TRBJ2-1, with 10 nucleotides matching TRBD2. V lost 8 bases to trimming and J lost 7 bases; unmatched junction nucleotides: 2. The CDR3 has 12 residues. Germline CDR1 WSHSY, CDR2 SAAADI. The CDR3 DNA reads TGCGCCAGCGGACTAGCGGAAAATGAGCAGTTCTTC. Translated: CASGLAENEQFF.

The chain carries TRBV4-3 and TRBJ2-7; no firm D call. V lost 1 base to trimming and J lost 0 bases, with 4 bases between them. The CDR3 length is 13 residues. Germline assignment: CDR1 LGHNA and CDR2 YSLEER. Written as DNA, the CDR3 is TGCGCCAGCAGCCAAGGAACCTCCTACGAGCAGTACTTC. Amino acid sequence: CASSQGTSYEQYF.

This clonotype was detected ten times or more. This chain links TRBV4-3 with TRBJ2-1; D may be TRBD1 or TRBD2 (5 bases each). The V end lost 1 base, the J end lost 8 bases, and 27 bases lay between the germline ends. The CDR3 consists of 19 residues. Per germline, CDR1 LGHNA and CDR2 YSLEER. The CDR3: CASSQVGDGTYGARDEQFF. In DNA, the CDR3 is TGCGCCAGCAGCCAAGTGGGGGACGGGACCTACGGTGCCCGCGATGAGCAGTTCTTC.

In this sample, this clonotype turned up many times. CDR3 sequence: CSVTAVNTEAFF. CDR3 coding DNA: TGCAGCGTGACAGCGGTAAACACTGAAGCTTTCTTT. The rearrangement uses TRBV29-1 and TRBJ1-1; weak D call: TRBD1 (5 bases). CDR1 and CDR2 (germline): SQVTM, ANQGSEA. Trimming took 6 bases from V and 2 from J, leaving 10 bases between them. This CDR3 is 12 amino acids long.